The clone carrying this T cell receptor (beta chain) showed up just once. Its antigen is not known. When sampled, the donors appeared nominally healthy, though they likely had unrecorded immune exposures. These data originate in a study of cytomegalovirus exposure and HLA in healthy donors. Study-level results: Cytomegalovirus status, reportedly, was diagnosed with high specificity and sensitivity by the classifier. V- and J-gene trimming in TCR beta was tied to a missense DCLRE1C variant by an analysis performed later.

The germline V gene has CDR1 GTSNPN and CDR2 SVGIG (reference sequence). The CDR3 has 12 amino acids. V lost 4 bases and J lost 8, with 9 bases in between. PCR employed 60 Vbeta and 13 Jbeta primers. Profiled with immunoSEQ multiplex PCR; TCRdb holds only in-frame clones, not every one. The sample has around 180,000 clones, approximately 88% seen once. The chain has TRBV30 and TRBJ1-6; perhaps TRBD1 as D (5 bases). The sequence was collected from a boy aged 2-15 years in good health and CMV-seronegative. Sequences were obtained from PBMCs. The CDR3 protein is CAWTDTDSPLHF. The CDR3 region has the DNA TGTGCCTGGACGGACACTGATTCACCCCTCCACTTT. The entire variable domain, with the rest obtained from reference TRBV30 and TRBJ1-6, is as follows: SQTIHQWPATLVQPVGSPLSLECTVEGTSNPNLYWYRQAAGRGLQLLFYSVGIGQISSEVPQNLSASRPQDRQFILSSKKLLLSDSGFYLCAWTDTDSPLHFGNGTRLTVT.